These 20 T cell receptor beta chains came from one sample sequenced in a study of CD4 and CD8 cells across lung adenocarcinoma regions. TCRdb itself ran the PCR reads through MiXCR, one entry per CDR3 protein. This table has approximately 20,000 distinct CDR3 sequences, 46% appearing once. The sequencing sample was made of CD4+ T cells from the margin of a lung tumor. All receptors come from a male donor with lung adenocarcinoma. The CD4 and CD8 labels of this study may be unreliable.

This chain links TRBV25-1 with TRBJ2-4; D is uncertain. The germline V and J ends were trimmed by 9 bases and 13 bases, with 22 bases remaining between them. CDR3 length: 13 amino acids. Germline loops: CDR1 MGHDK, CDR2 SYGVNS. CDR3 bases: TGTGCCAGGGGTAAGAGAGCCACAGATATGCAGTACTTC. Translating gives CARGKRATDMQYF.

This clonotype is medium-sized (0.01 to 0.1%) by share. The rearrangement links TRBV6-1 to TRBJ2-1; 7 bases agree with TRBD2. CDR1 is MNHNS and CDR2 is SASEGT in the germline V gene. With V trimmed by 2 bases and J by 8 bases, 6 bases remained unmatched. This CDR3 is 14 amino acids long. CDR3: CASSEWRGYDEQFF. Written as DNA, the CDR3 is TGTGCCAGCAGTGAATGGCGGGGGTACGATGAGCAGTTCTTC.

This clonotype was detected a few times. This rearrangement joins TRBV10-1 to TRBJ2-3, with 7 bases matching TRBD1. With 0 bases clipped from V and 0 bases from J, the junction kept 3 bases outside the gene matches. This CDR3 region has 16 residues. The germline CDR1 and CDR2 sequences are WNHNN and SYGVQD (reference sequence). CDR3 bases: TGCGCCAGCAGTGAGTCTGGGACAGCTAGCACAGATACGCAGTATTTT. It translates to CASSESGTASTDTQYF.

This clonotype was counted many times. V is TRBV6-1 and J is TRBJ2-7; D remains ambiguous. CDR1 and CDR2 (germline): MNHNS, SASEGT. V gave up 6 bases and J gave up 3 bases, with 6 bases separating them. The CDR3 extends over 11 amino acids. The CDR3 DNA reads as TGTGCCAGCAGGAGAAGCTACGAGCAGTACTTC. Protein product: CASRRSYEQYF.

As regards this clonotype: Germline and junction disagree at one end, which may indicate a read error. The V call is TRBV25-1, the J call TRBJ2-5; either TRBD1 or TRBD2 may fit D (6 bases each). Germline CDR1 reads MGHDK; CDR2 reads SYGVNS. CDR3 length: 15 amino acids. This CDR3 is CARGVGGRRQDTQYF. CDR3 nucleotide sequence: TGTGCCAGGGGGGTCGGGGGCCGCCGACAAGACACCCAGTACTTC.

This clonotype is medium-sized. The CDR3 reads CASSLIGETQYF. The DNA of the CDR3 is TGTGCCAGCAGCTTAATCGGAGAGACCCAGTACTTC. V gene TRBV7-2 combines with J gene TRBJ2-5; no definite D call. The CDR3 has 12 residues. Trimming took off 2 bases at V and 4 bases at J, with 5 bases between the two ends. CDR1 and CDR2 (germline): SGHTA, FQGNSA. Full variable domain (remainder filled in from reference TRBV7-2 and TRBJ2-5): GAGVSQSPSNKVTEKGKDVELRCDPISGHTALYWYRQSLGQGLEFLIYFQGNSAPDKSGLPSDRFSAERTGGSVSTLTIQRTQQEDSAVYLCASSLIGETQYFGPGTRLLVL.

This clonotype was picked up many times. The chain combines TRBV27 with TRBJ2-1, with D possibly being TRBD1 (6 bases). The end of the DNA fits TRBJ2-5 better, so the J call may be wrong. From germline, CDR1 is MNHEY and CDR2 SMNVEV (reference sequence). CDR3 size: 15 residues. As DNA, the CDR3 is TGTGCCAGCAGTCCCGGGACATTTCTTCAAGAGACCCAGTACTTC. Protein product: CASSPGTFLQETQYF.

This rearrangement joins TRBV27 to TRBJ2-3, with 7 bases identical to TRBD2. The DNA end is a closer match to TRBJ2-5, so the J assignment may be wrong. Germline values: CDR1 MNHEY, CDR2 SMNVEV (reference sequence). This CDR3 is built from 15 residues. CDR3 in amino acids: CARGTGGHDPDTQYF. CDR3 nucleotides: TGTGCCAGGGGGACGGGAGGCCATGACCCAGATACCCAGTACTTC.

This clonotype showed up many times. The CDR3: CASSPSTRGRRETQYF. The DNA of the CDR3 is TGTGCCAGCAGCCCATCTACTCGCGGGAGGAGGGAGACCCAGTACTTC. This chain links TRBV5-4 with TRBJ2-5, with TRBD2 identical over 8 bases. The CDR3 loop spans 16 amino acids. Germline CDR1 reads SGHNT; CDR2 reads YYREEE (reference sequence). V shed 4 bases, J shed 5 bases, and the junction held 13 bases outside the gene matches.

The chain couples TRBV9 to TRBJ2-7; TRBD1 or TRBD2 may be the D gene (5 bases each). Trimming left V 0 bases short and J 6 bases short, with 13 bases between. The germline V gene encodes CDR1 SGDLS and CDR2 YYNGEE. The CDR3 loop spans 14 amino acids. CDR3 in DNA: TGTGCCAGCAGCGTAGTTGGGGGATCCGGCGAGCAGTACTTC. Its translation: CASSVVGGSGEQYF.

The V gene is TRBV27, the J gene TRBJ2-2, with 11 bases identical to TRBD2. The J call is in doubt because the DNA end fits TRBJ2-3 better. CDR1 is MNHEY, CDR2 SMNVEV, per germline (reference sequence). The CDR3 loop spans 15 amino acids. The CDR3 sequence: CASIAGGPGTETQYF. The CDR3 DNA follows: TGTGCCAGCATAGCGGGAGGGCCTGGCACCGAGACGCAGTATTTT.

This chain links TRBV27 with TRBJ2-1, with D perhaps TRBD2 (6 bases). The germline V and J ends were trimmed by 8 bases and 4 bases, with 15 bases remaining between them. The CDR3 is 14 residues long. From germline, CDR1 is MNHEY and CDR2 SMNVEV (reference sequence). The CDR3 nucleotides are TGTGCCAGCTTTCCGCGGGACCTATACAATGAGCAGTTCTTC. It encodes CASFPRDLYNEQFF.

Notes on this clonotype: Its ends do not fully match the called genes, so a read error is possible. The chain couples TRBV27 to TRBJ2-5; D unclear. CDR3 length: 17 amino acids. Germline CDR1 and CDR2: MNHEY and SMNVEV (reference sequence). CDR3 coding DNA: TGTGCCAGCAGTCCGGGCCGAGTGGGTCGTGACCAAGATACCCAGTACTTC. Translated, it gives CASSPGRVGRDQDTQYF.

To note about this clonotype: Sequence at one end of the junction differs from germline and may be a read error. J is TRBJ2-2 and V is TRBV6-4, with D possibly TRBD2 on 5 matching bases. This CDR3 has 15 residues. CDR1 is MRHNA and CDR2 is SNTAGT in the germline V gene. The CDR3 DNA sequence: TGTGCCAGCAGACTCCAGTCCGGAATCCCCGGGAAGCTGTATTTT. Translated, it gives CASRLQSGIPGKLYF.

This clonotype appeared many times. V gene TRBV11-2 combines with J gene TRBJ2-5; 8 nucleotides agree with TRBD2. The germline V gene has CDR1 SGHAT and CDR2 FQNNGV. The CDR3 sequence is 14 residues long. Trimming cost V 4 bases and J 5 bases; bases outside gene matches: 6. The CDR3 sequence: CASSSGTSWETQYF. Written as DNA, the CDR3 is TGTGCCAGCAGCTCCGGGACTAGTTGGGAGACCCAGTACTTC.

The rearrangement uses TRBV6-1 and TRBJ2-1, with D unresolved. The J call could be wrong; TRBJ2-5 is a better fit for the DNA end. Germline V CDR1 and CDR2: MNHNS, SASEGT. The CDR3 is 14 amino acids. CDR3 residues: CASSEVPGGQTQYF. In DNA form, the CDR3 reads TGTGCCAGCAGTGAGGTCCCCGGTGGTCAGACCCAGTACTTC.

For this clonotype: One junction end disagrees with the germline gene, perhaps due to a read error. The V and J genes are TRBV27 and TRBJ2-3; the D gene could be TRBD1 or TRBD2 (6 bases each). The germline V gene encodes CDR1 MNHEY and CDR2 SMNVEV (reference sequence). This CDR3 spans 14 amino acids. In DNA form, the CDR3 reads TGTGCGAGCAGAGGAGGGGGAGTCCCAGATACCCAGTATTTC. Its translation: CASRGGGVPDTQYF.

By sample share, this clonotype is large. J is TRBJ2-4 and V is TRBV6-1; 10 bases are shared with TRBD2. CDR1 and CDR2 (germline): MNHNS, SASEGT. Unmatched junction bases numbered 4, after V lost 2 bases and J lost 6 bases. The CDR3 runs to 15 residues. CDR3 sequence (DNA): TGTGCCAGCAGTGAAATGGCTAGCGGGAGAAACATTCAGTACTTC. Protein: CASSEMASGRNIQYF.

In the case of this clonotype: The junction and the germline gene differ at one end; a read error may be behind it. The chain combines TRBV10-2 with TRBJ2-3; D might be TRBD1 (5 bases). The CDR3 totals 15 residues. Germline V gene data show CDR1 as WSHSY and CDR2 as SAAADI. The CDR3 DNA sequence: TGCGCCAGCGGAGCGACAGTGTCTGCCACAGACATGCAGTATTTC. Translating it yields CASGATVSATDMQYF.

V is TRBV3-1 and J is TRBJ1-3; D is ambiguous. Trimming cost V 4 bases and J 0 bases, with 7 bases left between them. This CDR3 spans 14 amino acids. CDR1 and CDR2 from the germline V gene are LGHDT and YNNKEL (reference sequence). The CDR3 DNA follows: TGTGCCAGCAGCCGGATCCTCTCTGGAAACACCATATATTTT. Protein product: CASSRILSGNTIYF.